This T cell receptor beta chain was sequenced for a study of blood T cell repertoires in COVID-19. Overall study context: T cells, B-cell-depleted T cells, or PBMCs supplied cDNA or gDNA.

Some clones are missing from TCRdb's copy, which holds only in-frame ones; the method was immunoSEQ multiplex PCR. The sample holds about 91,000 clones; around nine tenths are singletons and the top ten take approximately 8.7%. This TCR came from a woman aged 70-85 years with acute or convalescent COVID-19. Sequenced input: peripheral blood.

CDR3 residues: CASSNPSSLGIEQYF. CDR3 nucleotides: TGTGCCAGTAGTAATCCGTCCTCTCTCGGTATCGAGCAGTACTTC. This chain connects TRBV19 to TRBJ2-7, with D uncertain. Germline V lookup: CDR1 LNHDA, CDR2 SQIVND (reference sequence). The CDR3 consists of 15 residues. Trimming pared 4 bases from V and 6 bases from J, leaving 19 bases between. The full variable domain, completed using reference TRBV19 and TRBJ2-7, is DGGITQSPKYLFRKEGQNVTLSCEQNLNHDAMYWYRQDPGQGLRLIYYSQIVNDFQKGDIAEGYSVSREKKESFPLTVTSAQKNPTAFYLCASSNPSSLGIEQYFGPGTRLTVT.